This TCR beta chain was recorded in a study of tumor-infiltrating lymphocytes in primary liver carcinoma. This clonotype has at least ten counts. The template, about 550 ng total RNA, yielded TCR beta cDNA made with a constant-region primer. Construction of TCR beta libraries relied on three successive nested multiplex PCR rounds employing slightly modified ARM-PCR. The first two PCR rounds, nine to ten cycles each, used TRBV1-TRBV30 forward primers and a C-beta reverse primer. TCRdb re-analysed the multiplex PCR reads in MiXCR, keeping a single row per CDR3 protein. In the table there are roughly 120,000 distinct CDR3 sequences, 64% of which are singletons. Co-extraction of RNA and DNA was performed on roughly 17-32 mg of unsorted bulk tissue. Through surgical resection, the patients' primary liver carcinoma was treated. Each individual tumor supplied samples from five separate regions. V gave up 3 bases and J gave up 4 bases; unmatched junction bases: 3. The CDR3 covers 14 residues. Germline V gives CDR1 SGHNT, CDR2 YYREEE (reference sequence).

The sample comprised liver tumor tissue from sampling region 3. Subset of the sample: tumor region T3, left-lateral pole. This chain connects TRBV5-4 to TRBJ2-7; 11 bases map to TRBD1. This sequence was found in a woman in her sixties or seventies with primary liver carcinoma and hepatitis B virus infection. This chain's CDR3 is CASSYGTGGYEQYF. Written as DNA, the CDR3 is TGTGCCAGCAGCTACGGGACAGGGGGATACGAGCAGTACTTC.